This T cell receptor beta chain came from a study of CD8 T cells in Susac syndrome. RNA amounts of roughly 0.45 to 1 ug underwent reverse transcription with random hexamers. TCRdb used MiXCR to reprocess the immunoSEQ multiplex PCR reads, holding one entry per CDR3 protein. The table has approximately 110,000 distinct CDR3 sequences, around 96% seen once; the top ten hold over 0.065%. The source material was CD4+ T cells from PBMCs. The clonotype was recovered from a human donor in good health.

The CDR3 DNA follows: TGCGCCAGCAGCCTACGGACAGGGAATTTAGGCTATGGCTACACCTTC. Its translation is CASSLRTGNLGYGYTF. This chain joins TRBV5-1 and TRBJ1-2; 8 nucleotides align to TRBD1. V dropped 4 bases and J dropped 4; count of bases not matched to a gene: 12. CDR1 and CDR2 from the germline V gene are SGHRS and YFSETQ. This CDR3 has 16 residues.